One T cell receptor beta chain is described in this entry. Its specificity is not known. The sample is drawn from a study of cytomegalovirus exposure and HLA in healthy donors. Study-wide results and limits: Researchers reported that a few CMV-associated chains were confirmed in vitro as CMV antigen-specific. Only CMV serostatus was available as immune exposure information. Reports indicated that the classifier achieved high specificity and sensitivity in diagnosing cytomegalovirus status.

Germline V CDR1 and CDR2: PRHDT, FYEKMQ (reference sequence). This CDR3 spans 16 amino acids. J lost 7 bases, V lost 4 bases, and 10 bases had no gene match. In the PCR, 60 Vbeta and 13 Jbeta primers were used. The table came from immunoSEQ multiplex PCR; TCRdb's copy has only in-frame clones and leaves some out. The table includes fewer than 250,000 clones, roughly 73% detected once. The V call is TRBV13, the J call TRBJ1-2, with 12 bases fitting TRBD1. The sample was PBMCs. The sequence derives from a woman under 40 in good health and CMV-seropositive. CDR3 amino acids: CASSSTGTGGAGGYTF. CDR3 DNA sequence: TGTGCCAGCAGCTCGACCGGGACAGGGGGCGCGGGTGGCTACACCTTC.